This TCR beta chain stems from a study of beta chain features in type 1 diabetes (dated by TCRdb to between 2018 and 2020). Describing the broader study: Mean age, gender distribution, total cell number and subset yield did not differ between patients and healthy donors. The study compared the TCRB repertoires of sorted circulating CD4+ T cell subsets in recently diagnosed type 1 diabetes patients with those in matched healthy donors. A total of about 110,000,000 sorted cells were examined across all samples, and a strong correlation was observed between cell number per subset and RNA yield. Regulatory and stem cell-like memory subsets were obtained from only 8 patients and about eight healthy donors, while naive and central memory subsets were obtained from all 30 or so donors. The research as a whole found: The naive, central memory and regulatory TCRB repertoires appeared to resemble one another more closely among patients than among healthy donors. Because small numbers of individuals were included in the HLA sub-analyses, any influence of HLA type on TCRB rearrangement was left unresolved. Because cDNA rather than genomic DNA was sequenced, highly expressing activated cells could have been over-represented, although no difference in activation and CD3 levels was found between groups. Patients with type 1 diabetes made fewer insertions and deleted more nucleotides at VDJ recombination sites, implying thymic rearrangement abnormalities. In all four CD4+ subsets, TCRB CDR3 length was moderately but significantly shorter in type 1 diabetes patients. Shorter templates might have been favored by PCR, but patient and control samples were amplified and corrected together, so both groups would have been affected equally by any skew.

This clone was detected a few times. Its antigen has not been determined. Per-base qualities were not stored, and no clone one base away is much larger. The High Capacity cDNA Reverse Transcription Kit was used to reverse transcribe all of the isolated RNA, meaning that expressed TCRB transcripts were what got sequenced. Deep immunoSEQ sequencing was applied to naive, central memory and regulatory T cell samples, giving an average of about 3.7 million total reads per sample. Sorted cells were lysed in RLT buffer and RNA was extracted with DNase-treated RNeasy Micro or Mini kits, depending on cell number. To prevent cross-contamination, every cell subset was processed on its own, while patient and healthy donor samples were processed together. The immunoSEQ multiplex PCR was used to amplify TCRB sequences from cDNA, generating 87-bp fragments that spanned the CDR3 region. Sequencing of the amplicons was performed on the Illumina HiSeq platform. The source study handled its data this way. Synthetic template baselines were used to correct PCR bias computationally, reads within Hamming distance 2 were collapsed together, and singletons that could not be merged were discarded. Reads were aligned against IMGT to assign V, D and J genes, CDR3 length and insertions or deletions at six rearrangement sites. Within each subset, clonotype counts were normalized to sorted cell number, and only after that were true diversity and Gini coefficients computed with the tcR R package. The overlap coefficient, calculated on TCRB nucleotide sequences, was used to quantify repertoire sharing. The clones in this table, taken by TCRdb from immuneACCESS, are in-frame only. Not every clone is retained; where verified, under half of the shortfall comes from an unresolved V gene, and the cause of the rest is unknown. V and J calls and clone size are those listed in that table; D and trimming were worked out from the DNA. Counted in this sample were about 160,000 clones; 6.5% to 8.5% of them appeared once. Approximately 0.54% of the sample lies in the top ten.

Each donor gave one peripheral blood draw, averaging approximately 110 mL, which was collected into heparinised tubes. A BD FACSAria II and a panel including CD45RO, CCR7, CD25, CD127, CD95 and CD27 were used to sort naive, central memory, regulatory and stem cell-like memory CD4+ T cells. Every sorted population had a purity above 95%. PBMCs were separated immediately by Lymphoprep density gradient centrifugation and were stained directly, without being cultured. Samples were stained and sorted in pairs, with one healthy donor and one patient per experiment, so that batch effects were minimized. The sample taken for sequencing was central memory CD4+ T cells from blood. The receptor was isolated from a woman between 18 and 29 years old with type 1 diabetes.

The CDR3 protein: CASSSRTSPGELFF. The DNA sequence is TGCGCCAGCAGCTCCCGGACTTCCCCCGGGGAGCTGTTTTTT. The chain is made from TRBV5-1 and TRBJ2-2; TRBD2 is perhaps the D gene, given 5 matching bases. The CDR3 spans 14 residues, from the cysteine through the phenylalanine. Here the CDR3 DNA is all that survives: 42 bases in frame from base 1. Via the germline V gene, CDR1 is SGHRS and CDR2 YFSETQ. Trimming takes 3 bases from V and 6 bases from J, and the germline ends sit 12 bases apart. The CDR3, completed at both ends by the reference TRBV5-1 and TRBJ2-2 genes, gives the full variable domain KAGVTQTPRYLIKTRGQQVTLSCSPISGHRSVSWYQQTPGQGLQFLFEYFSETQRNKGNFPGRFSGRQFSNSRSEMNVSTLELGDSALYLCASSSRTSPGELFFGEGSRLTVL.